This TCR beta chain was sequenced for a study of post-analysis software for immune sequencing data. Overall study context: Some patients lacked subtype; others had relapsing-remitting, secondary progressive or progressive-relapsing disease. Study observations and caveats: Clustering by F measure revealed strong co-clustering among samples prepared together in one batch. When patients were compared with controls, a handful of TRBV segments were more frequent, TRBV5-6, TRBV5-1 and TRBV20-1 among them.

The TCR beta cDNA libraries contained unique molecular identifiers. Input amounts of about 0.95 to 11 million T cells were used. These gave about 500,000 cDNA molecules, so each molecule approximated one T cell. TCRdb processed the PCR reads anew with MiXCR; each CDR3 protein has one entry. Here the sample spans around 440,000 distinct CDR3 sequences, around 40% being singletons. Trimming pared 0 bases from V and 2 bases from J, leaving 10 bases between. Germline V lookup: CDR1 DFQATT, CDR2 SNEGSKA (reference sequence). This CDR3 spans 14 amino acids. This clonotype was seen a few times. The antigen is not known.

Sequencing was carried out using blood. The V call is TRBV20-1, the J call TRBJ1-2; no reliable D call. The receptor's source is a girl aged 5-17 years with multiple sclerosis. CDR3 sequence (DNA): TGCAGTGCTAGAGATTCCAGGAGAAACTATGGCTACACCTTC. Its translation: CSARDSRRNYGYTF.